The rows below give T cell receptor beta chains drawn from one sample of a study of control samples from healthy donors and cancer patients. Clones were read by immunoSEQ multiplex PCR, and TCRdb kept only the in-frame ones, dropping some. Reported are 150,000 to 200,000 clones; the ten largest clones contain roughly 2%. The sample was blood. The receptors derive from a woman in her 30s in good health. The CDR3 runs from the conserved cysteine through the conserved F or W. A D gene is named only where the DNA matches it firmly.

d_call j_call cdr3_length v_call cdr3_aa
TRBD1 TRBJ1-2 13 TRBV7-9 CASSPDRVYGYTF
- TRBJ2-1 12 TRBV12-3/TRBV12-4 CASSLPWGEQFF
- TRBJ2-5 12 TRBV30 CAWNFDRETQYF
- TRBJ2-1 16 TRBV7-9 CASSFGQTITYNEQFF
- TRBJ1-4 14 TRBV7-2 CASSLRQGHEKLFF
- TRBJ1-5 15 TRBV2 CASSELGTGRKPQHF
TRBD2 TRBJ2-1 14 TRBV7-3 CASSTGTSANEQFF
- TRBJ1-5 15 TRBV2 CASSEPGFSNQPQHF
TRBD1 TRBJ1-1 14 TRBV5-1 CASGQGGMNTEAFF
- TRBJ2-1 15 TRBV27 CASRAGTYRDNEQFF
TRBD1 TRBJ2-3 15 TRBV11-2 CASSPSWTGANTQYF
- TRBJ2-7 15 TRBV7-6 CASSPSGPRAYEQYF
- TRBJ2-4 15 TRBV11-2 CASSLGGAVKNIQYF
- TRBJ2-2 17 TRBV7-9 CASSSYIGQGSTGELFF
TRBD1 TRBJ1-3 14 TRBV30 CAWSVGTGRITIYF
TRBD1 TRBJ1-4 14 TRBV6-5 CASSSTGTGEKLFF
- TRBJ1-2 15 TRBV28 CASSKIGEANYGYTF
- TRBJ2-7 13 TRBV27 CASSLTPLYEQYF
- TRBJ1-6 12 TRBV6-6 CASSATGGTLHF
- TRBJ1-4 13 TRBV5-1 CASKREPNEKLFF
- TRBJ1-3 13 TRBV24-1 CATSDTSGNTIYF
- TRBJ1-1 10 TRBV29-1 CSVIGEPAFF
TRBD2 TRBJ2-1 18 TRBV5-4 CASRIGTSGVSSYNEQFF
- TRBJ1-2 13 TRBV3-1/TRBV3-2 CASRRDGGYGYTF
- TRBJ1-2 16 TRBV28 CASSSMLQGRDYGYTF
TRBD1 TRBJ1-1 16 TRBV5-5 CASSLPGTGLNTEAFF
- TRBJ2-3 17 TRBV7-9 CASSLAVLGGSADTQYF
TRBD2 TRBJ2-7 15 TRBV6-5 CASSYEAGGPYEQYF
TRBD1 TRBJ1-2 13 TRBV12-3/TRBV12-4 CASTPTGRYGYTF
- TRBJ2-4 15 TRBV4-1 CASSQGHGAKNIQYF
- TRBJ1-2 17 TRBV27 CASSFQGRRGADYGYTF
TRBD1 TRBJ1-3 15 TRBV6-6 CASSSGQGAGNTIYF
- TRBJ2-7 12 TRBV10-3 CAISGQPYEQYF
- TRBJ1-2 13 TRBV5-1 CASSLGLGDGYTF
- TRBJ1-2 14 TRBV28 CASRTSGGTYGYTF